The source of this T cell receptor beta chain is a study of cytomegalovirus exposure and HLA in healthy donors. As for this clone: The sample contains more than one DNA sequence encoding this CDR3.

Use of 60 Vbeta and 13 Jbeta primers characterized the PCR. The repertoire was sequenced with immunoSEQ multiplex PCR; TCRdb's copy has only in-frame clones and lacks some. This repertoire shows approximately 170,000 clones, around 78% found once; its top ten account for around 1.5%. The V gene's germline CDR1 is SGHRS and CDR2 YFSETQ. The CDR3 totals 15 residues. V was clipped by 0 bases and J by 3 bases; unmatched bases: 2. The sequence was obtained from a man aged 35 to 55 in good health and CMV-seronegative. This chain links TRBV5-1 with TRBJ2-2; 7 bases are a match to TRBD1. The sequencing sample was made of PBMCs. CDR3 loop: CASSLGQGDTGELFF. The CDR3 bases are TGCGCCAGCAGCTTGGGGCAGGGGGACACCGGGGAGCTGTTTTTT.